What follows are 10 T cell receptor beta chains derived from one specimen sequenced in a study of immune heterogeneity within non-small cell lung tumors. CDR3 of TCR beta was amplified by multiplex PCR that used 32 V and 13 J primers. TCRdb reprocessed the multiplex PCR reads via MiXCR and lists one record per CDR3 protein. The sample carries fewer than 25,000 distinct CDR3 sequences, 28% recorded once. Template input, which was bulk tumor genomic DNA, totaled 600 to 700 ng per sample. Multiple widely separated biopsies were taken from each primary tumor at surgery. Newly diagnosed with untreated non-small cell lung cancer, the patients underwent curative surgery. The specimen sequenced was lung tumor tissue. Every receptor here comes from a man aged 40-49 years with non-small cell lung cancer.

CDR3 sequence: CASKGPYYEQYF. The CDR3 DNA reads TGTGCCAGCAAAGGACCATACTACGAGCAGTACTTC. V gene TRBV3-1 combines with J gene TRBJ2-7; D ambiguous. This CDR3 is 12 amino acids long. Between the trimmed V and J ends, which lost 7 bases and 3 bases, there was a span of 10 bases. Germline CDR1 LGHDT, CDR2 YNNKEL (reference sequence).

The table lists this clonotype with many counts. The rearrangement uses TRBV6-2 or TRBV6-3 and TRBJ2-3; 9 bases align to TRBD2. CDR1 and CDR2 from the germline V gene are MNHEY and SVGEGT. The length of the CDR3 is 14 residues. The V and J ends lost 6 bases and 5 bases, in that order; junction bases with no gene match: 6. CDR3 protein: CASRRVAGVDTQYF. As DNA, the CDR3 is TGTGCCAGCAGAAGAGTAGCGGGAGTAGATACGCAGTATTTT.

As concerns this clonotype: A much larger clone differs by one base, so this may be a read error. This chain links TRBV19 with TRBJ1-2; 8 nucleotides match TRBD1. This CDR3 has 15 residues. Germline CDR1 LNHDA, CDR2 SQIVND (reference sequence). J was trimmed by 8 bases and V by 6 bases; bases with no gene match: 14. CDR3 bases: TGTGCCAGTAGGGTAACACAGGGGGGAGGAGACGGCTACACCTTC. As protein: CASRVTQGGGDGYTF.

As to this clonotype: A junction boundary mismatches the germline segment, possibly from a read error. DNA of the CDR3: TGCAGTGCTAGAGATCGCCAGTTGGGCTACGCCTTC. Residues: CSARDRQLGYAF. The chain links TRBV20-1 to TRBJ1-2; D remains unclear. CDR1 and CDR2 (germline): DFQATT, SNEGSKA (reference sequence). CDR3 length: 12 residues.

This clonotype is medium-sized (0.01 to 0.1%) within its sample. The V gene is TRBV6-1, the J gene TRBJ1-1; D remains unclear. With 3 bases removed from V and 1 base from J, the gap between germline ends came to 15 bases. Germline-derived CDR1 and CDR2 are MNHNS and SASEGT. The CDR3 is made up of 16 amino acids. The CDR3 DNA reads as TGTGCCAGCAGTGATTTGACGCACACCGCGAACACTGAAGCTTTCTTT. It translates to CASSDLTHTANTEAFF.

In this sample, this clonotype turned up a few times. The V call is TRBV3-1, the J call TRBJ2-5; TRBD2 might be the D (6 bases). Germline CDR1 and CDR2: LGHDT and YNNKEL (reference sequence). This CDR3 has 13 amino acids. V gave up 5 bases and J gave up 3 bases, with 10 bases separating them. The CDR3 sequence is CASSSTRKETQYF. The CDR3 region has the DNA TGTGCCAGCAGCTCGACTAGGAAAGAGACCCAGTACTTC.

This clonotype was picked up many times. The CDR3 protein is CASKRSGVGYYEQYF. The CDR3 nucleotides read TGTGCCAGCAAACGGTCCGGCGTTGGGTACTACGAGCAGTACTTC. The chain employs TRBV27 and TRBJ2-7; unclear D gene. The CDR3 runs 15 residues. Germline CDR1 and CDR2: MNHEY and SMNVEV (reference sequence). The V end lost 7 bases, the J end lost 3 bases, and 19 bases lay between the germline ends.

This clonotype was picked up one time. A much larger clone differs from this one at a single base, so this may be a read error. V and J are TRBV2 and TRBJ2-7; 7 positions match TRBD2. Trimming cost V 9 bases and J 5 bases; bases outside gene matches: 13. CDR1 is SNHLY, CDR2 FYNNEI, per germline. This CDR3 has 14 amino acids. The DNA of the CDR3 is TGTGCCAGAAACTATCGGACTAGACGGGACGAGCAGTACTTC. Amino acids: CARNYRTRRDEQYF.

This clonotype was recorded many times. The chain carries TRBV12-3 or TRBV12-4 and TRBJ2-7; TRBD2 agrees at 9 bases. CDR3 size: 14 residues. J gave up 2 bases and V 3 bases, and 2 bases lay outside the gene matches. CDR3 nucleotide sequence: TGTGCCAGCAGTTTTGCGGGAGGGCCCTACGAGCAGTACTTC. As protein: CASSFAGGPYEQYF.

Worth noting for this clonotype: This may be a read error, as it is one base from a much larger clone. DNA of the CDR3: TGTGCCAGCAGTAGATGGGACTCTAACTATGGCTACATCTTC. It translates to CASSRWDSNYGYIF. The chain links TRBV28 to TRBJ1-2, with D perhaps matching TRBD1 (5 bases). The CDR3 consists of 14 residues. Germline CDR1 MDHEN, CDR2 SYDVKM.